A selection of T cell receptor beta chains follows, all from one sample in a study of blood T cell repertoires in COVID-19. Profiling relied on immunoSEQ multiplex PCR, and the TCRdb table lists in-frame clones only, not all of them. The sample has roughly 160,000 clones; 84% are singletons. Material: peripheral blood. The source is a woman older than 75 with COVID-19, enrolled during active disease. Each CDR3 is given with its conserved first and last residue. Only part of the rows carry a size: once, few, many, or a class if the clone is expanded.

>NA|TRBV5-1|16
CASSGGLAVNTGELFF
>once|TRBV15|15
CATSSLQSSGNTIYF
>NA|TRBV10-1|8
CPYNEQFF
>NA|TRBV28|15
CASSRTSENTGELFF
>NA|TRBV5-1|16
CASSVRTGSYNSPLHF
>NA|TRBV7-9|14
CASSLAFAGNTIYF
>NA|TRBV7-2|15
CASSLEGQGIYGYTF
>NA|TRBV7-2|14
CASSLPGEGYEQYF
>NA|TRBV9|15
CASSGPQTGEETQYF
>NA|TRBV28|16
CASSTLGRENTDTQYF
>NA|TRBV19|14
CASSKWGANNEQFF
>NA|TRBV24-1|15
CATGSIEDSTDTQYF
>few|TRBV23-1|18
CASSPPRDRGVCAYEQYF
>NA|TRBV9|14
CASSKGLAIDEQYF
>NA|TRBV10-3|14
CAIRPGQETYEQYF
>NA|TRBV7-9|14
CASSLGPTGTEAFF
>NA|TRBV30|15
CAWSVGSSSYNEQFF
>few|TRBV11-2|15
CASSSTSGRDNEQFF
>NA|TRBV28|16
CASSFFQTSVSHEQFF
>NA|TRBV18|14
CASSPNRGPGELFF
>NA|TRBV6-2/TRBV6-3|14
CASSRGLAKETQYF
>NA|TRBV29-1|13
CSASETDQETQYF
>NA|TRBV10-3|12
CAISESSYGYTF
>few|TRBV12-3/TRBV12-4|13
CASSPTGRYGYTF
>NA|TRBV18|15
CASSPRETGTDTQYF
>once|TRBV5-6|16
CASSLAGGRALETQYF
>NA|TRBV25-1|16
CASSERFRDSRYGYTF
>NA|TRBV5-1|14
CASSSSGRKETQYF
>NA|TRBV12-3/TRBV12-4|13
CASSLRSTDTQYF
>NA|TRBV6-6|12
CASSAPQDTQYF
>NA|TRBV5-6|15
CASSLREIGAGELFF
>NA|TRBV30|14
CAGGQGTLNYGYTF
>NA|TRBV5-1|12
CASSLHRDGYTF
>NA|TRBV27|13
CASSFRRERELFF
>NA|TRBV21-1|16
CASSKDKSDSYNEQFF